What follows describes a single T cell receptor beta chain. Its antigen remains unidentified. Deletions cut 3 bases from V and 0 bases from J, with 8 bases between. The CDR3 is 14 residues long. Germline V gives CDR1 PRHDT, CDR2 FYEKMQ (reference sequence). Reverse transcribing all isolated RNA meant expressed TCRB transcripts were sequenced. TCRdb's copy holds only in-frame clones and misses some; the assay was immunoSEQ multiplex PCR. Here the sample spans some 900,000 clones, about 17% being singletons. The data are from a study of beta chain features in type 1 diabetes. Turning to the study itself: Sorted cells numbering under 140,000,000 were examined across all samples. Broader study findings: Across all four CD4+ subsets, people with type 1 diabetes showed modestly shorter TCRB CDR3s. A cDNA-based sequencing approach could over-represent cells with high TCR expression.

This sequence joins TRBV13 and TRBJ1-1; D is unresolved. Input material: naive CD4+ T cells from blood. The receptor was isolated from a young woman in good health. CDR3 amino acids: CASSFGQLNTEAFF. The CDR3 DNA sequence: TGTGCCAGCAGCTTCGGCCAGCTGAACACTGAAGCTTTCTTT.